The text below deals with one T cell receptor (beta chain). This CDR3 has 16 amino acids. The germline CDR1 and CDR2 sequences are SGHRS and YFSETQ. J lost 6 bases, V lost 4 bases, and 8 bases had no gene match. The sample comes from a study of technical replicates of blood from four donors. Generated by immunoSEQ multiplex PCR, the TCRdb table keeps only in-frame clones and is missing some. The table has about 14,000 clones, just under 95% seen once. Sequenced material: PBMCs. This chain uses TRBV5-1 with TRBJ2-1, with 12 bases that match TRBD2. This clonotype was obtained from a human donor in good health. The CDR3 reads CASSPPSGRVGNEQFF. The CDR3 DNA reads as TGCGCCAGCAGCCCTCCTAGCGGGAGGGTTGGCAATGAGCAGTTCTTC.